The 12 T cell receptor beta chains reported below all come from one sample, sequenced in a study of T cells after yellow fever vaccination. One entry per CDR3 protein results from TCRdb running MiXCR on the 5' RACE reads. The data hold 450,000 to 600,000 distinct CDR3 sequences, with approximately 15% observed a single time. Sequences were derived from PBMCs, sampled on the day of the yellow fever booster vaccination. These TCRs come from a young man who received the YFV17D yellow fever vaccine.

The chain employs TRBV6-6 and TRBJ2-7; no reliable D call. Germline CDR1 is MNHNY and CDR2 is SVGAGI (reference sequence). V was cut by 0 bases and J by 7 bases, with 7 bases left in between. CDR3 length equals 12 residues. The CDR3 DNA is TGTGCCAGCAGTTACTCTACTGGGGAGCAGTACTTC. It translates to CASSYSTGEQYF.

V gene TRBV19 combines with J gene TRBJ1-5; 9 bases map to TRBD1. The CDR3 runs to 15 residues. CDR1 is LNHDA, CDR2 SQIVND, per germline (reference sequence). The V segment lost 1 base and the J segment 7 bases; nucleotides outside the gene matches: 5. CDR3 protein: CASSIAGQGSQPQHF. The CDR3, as DNA: TGTGCCAGTAGTATAGCGGGACAGGGCAGCCAGCCCCAGCATTTT.

The chain uses TRBV28 and TRBJ2-4, with D perhaps assigned TRBD1 or TRBD2 (5 bases each). The germline gives CDR1 MDHEN, CDR2 SYDVKM. The CDR3 totals 13 residues. Trimming left V 3 bases short and J 8 bases short, with 11 bases between. In DNA form, the CDR3 reads TGTGCCAGCAGTTTTTCGGGGCTGGACATTCAGTACTTC. Translation gives CASSFSGLDIQYF.

This rearrangement joins TRBV9 to TRBJ1-1, with 7 nucleotides matching TRBD1. Germline trimming cut 2 bases from V and 0 bases from J; bases unmatched to any gene: 7. Looked up from germline, CDR1 is SGDLS and CDR2 is YYNGEE. This CDR3 has 16 amino acids. Here the CDR3 reads CASSVSPTGVNTEAFF. The CDR3 bases are TGTGCCAGCAGCGTCAGTCCAACAGGGGTGAACACTGAAGCTTTCTTT.

This clonotype has a handful of counts. The chain recombines TRBV5-1 with TRBJ1-1, with 7 bases lining up with TRBD1. The CDR3 consists of 13 residues. Germline-derived CDR1 and CDR2 are SGHRS and YFSETQ. J lost 5 bases, V lost 4 bases, and 5 bases had no gene match. This CDR3 reads CASSPRDSTEAFF. The CDR3 DNA is TGCGCCAGCAGCCCACGGGACAGTACTGAAGCTTTCTTT. Full variable domain (remainder filled in from reference TRBV5-1 and TRBJ1-1): KAGVTQTPRYLIKTRGQQVTLSCSPISGHRSVSWYQQTPGQGLQFLFEYFSETQRNKGNFPGRFSGRQFSNSRSEMNVSTLELGDSALYLCASSPRDSTEAFFGQGTRLTVV.

A few counts support this clonotype. This chain uses TRBV4-3 with TRBJ2-4; no firm D call. V lost 0 bases and J 5 bases, leaving 11 bases between the germline ends. This CDR3 comprises 15 residues. Per germline, CDR1 LGHNA and CDR2 YSLEER. In DNA form, the CDR3 reads TGCGCCAGCAGCCAAGAGGGCCGACGTGAAAACATTCAGTACTTC. It specifies CASSQEGRRENIQYF.

This clonotype has just a few counts. DNA for the CDR3: TGTGCCAGCAGCCTGAACTGGAATGAGCAGTTCTTC. As protein: CASSLNWNEQFF. The rearrangement links TRBV5-6 to TRBJ2-1; D remains unclear. The ends were cut back, 4 bases at V and 7 bases at J, with 9 bases in the middle. The CDR3 runs to 12 residues. CDR1 is SGHDT and CDR2 is YYEEEE in the germline V gene.

This clonotype was observed a few times. The CDR3 nucleotides read TGTGCCAGCAGCTTTCCCGGGACAGGGGACGGTCAGCCCCAGCATTTT. This translates into CASSFPGTGDGQPQHF. V is TRBV7-2 and J is TRBJ1-5; TRBD1 matches 10 bases. Germline V gene data show CDR1 as SGHTA and CDR2 as FQGNSA. The CDR3 sequence is 16 residues long. J gave up 6 bases and V 3 bases, and 8 bases lay outside the gene matches.

This chain joins TRBV9 and TRBJ1-5, with TRBD1 as a possible D gene (6 bases). Germline V gene lookup returns CDR1 SGDLS and CDR2 YYNGEE. The CDR3 covers 14 residues. V dropped 3 bases and J dropped 5 bases, with 12 bases sitting between them. DNA for the CDR3: TGTGCCAGCAGCGCCGGGGACACGTATCAGCCCCAGCATTTT. Translating it yields CASSAGDTYQPQHF.

The V gene is TRBV19, the J gene TRBJ2-7; D call uncertain. Trimming shortened V by 5 bases and J by 3 bases, and 17 bases separated the two germline ends. From germline, CDR1 is LNHDA and CDR2 SQIVND (reference sequence). This CDR3 has 15 amino acids. The CDR3 DNA reads as TGTGCCAGTAGTCTCCGTGGTAGTTTGAACTACGAGCAGTACTTC. This codes for CASSLRGSLNYEQYF.

This clonotype was counted between two and nine times. The chain recombines TRBV6-1 with TRBJ2-1; 13 bases agree with TRBD2. CDR3 length equals 15 residues. Germline CDR1 reads MNHNS; CDR2 reads SASEGT. V trimming: 6 bases; J trimming: 6 bases; junction bases outside the gene matches: 5. CDR3 sequence: CASSPLAGGLNEQFF. CDR3 nucleotide sequence: TGTGCCAGCAGCCCACTAGCGGGAGGGCTCAATGAGCAGTTCTTC.

This clonotype was seen only a few times. The V call is TRBV21-1, the J call TRBJ1-1; the table assigns TRBD1, which was not confirmed against the DNA. TRBV21-1 constitutes a pseudogene. The CDR3 consists of 15 residues. The CDR3 sequence: CASSPYPQRGTEAFF. The CDR3 DNA reads TGTGCCAGCAGCCCCTACCCCCAAAGAGGCACTGAAGCTTTCTTT.